This is a list of T cell receptor beta chains from one sample in a study of graft-versus-host responses after intestinal transplantation. Clones were read by immunoSEQ multiplex PCR, and TCRdb kept only the in-frame ones, dropping some. The sample consists of nearly 95,000 clones, 85% to 95% of them appearing once. The antigens these receptors bind are not known. The specimen comprised unstimulated CD8+ T cells sorted from spleen or lymph node cells, sampled before intestinal transplant. Every receptor here comes from a human donor who received an intestinal transplant. CDR3s leave out the opening cysteine and the closing phenylalanine or tryptophan.

TRBJ2-7 | TRBV10-1 | 13 | ASSGPGTGGFEQY
TRBJ2-7 | TRBV30 | 11 | AWRARDSYEQY
TRBJ2-1 | TRBV27 | 10 | ASSLMGAEQF
TRBJ2-7 | TRBV25-1 | 13 | ASSGTDRVGDEQY
TRBJ1-1 | TRBV20-1 | 9 | SAVVDTEAF
TRBJ2-1 | TRBV10-1 | 11 | ASSRDSDNEQF
TRBJ2-3 | TRBV5-1 | 12 | ASSLRTDTDTQY
NA | TRBV27 | 12 | ASSRRGPYYEQY
TRBJ1-2 | TRBV7-2 | 13 | ASSLRDRGFYGYT
TRBJ2-2 | TRBV4-3 | 11 | ASSQDRDGELF
TRBJ1-1 | TRBV5-1 | 14 | ASSLDQGARDTEAF
TRBJ2-2 | TRBV19 | 12 | ASSMWPGGWELF
TRBJ2-3 | TRBV15 | 14 | ATSRPSGGAWDTQY
TRBJ1-6 | TRBV7-8 | 12 | ASSPGGVGSPLH
TRBJ1-1 | TRBV4-3 | 15 | ASSQDSRPGGRTEAF
TRBJ2-7 | TRBV29-1 | 11 | SVAGQKSYEQY
TRBJ2-5 | TRBV11-2 | 13 | ASSNLAEAQETQY
TRBJ1-2 | TRBV27 | 11 | ASSTTGNYGYT
TRBJ2-7 | TRBV7-9 | 14 | ASSREAPSSTREQY
TRBJ1-1 | TRBV6-5 | 12 | ASSDRQMNTEAF
TRBJ2-3 | TRBV7-2 | 10 | ASSLFADTQY
TRBJ2-1 | TRBV4-3 | 13 | ASSQDLGAINEQF
TRBJ2-1 | TRBV7-2 | 16 | ASSLAGPAGPSYNEQF
TRBJ1-2 | TRBV6-1 | 10 | ASSGESYGYT
TRBJ2-3 | TRBV19 | 17 | ASSTTRFRGLGFTDTQY
TRBJ2-1 | TRBV15 | 13 | ATSRGSGQEREQF
TRBJ1-5 | TRBV27 | 12 | ASSSHSNNQPQH
TRBJ2-3 | TRBV15 | 12 | AGMLAGVTDTQY
TRBJ1-1 | TRBV4-3 | 16 | ASSPSLGQGVMNTEAF
TRBJ1-6 | TRBV6-5 | 13 | ASSSRQGVNSPLH
TRBJ1-1 | TRBV9 | 13 | ASSEQGARGFEAF
TRBJ2-1 | TRBV7-9 | 10 | ASDSGGNEQF
TRBJ1-1 | TRBV6-1 | 11 | ASSEGGSTEAF
TRBJ2-3 | TRBV11-3 | 12 | ASSLGRGPDTQY
TRBJ1-1 | TRBV7-8 | 13 | ASSLVQGANTEAF
TRBJ2-1 | TRBV7-2 | 13 | ASSLGGGGGYEQF
TRBJ1-5 | TRBV21-1 | 18 | ASSDYTHRKWPDHWQPQH
TRBJ1-6 | TRBV7-2 | 14 | ASSLALRGLDSPLH
TRBJ2-7 | TRBV27 | 11 | ASSGDRGHEQY
TRBJ2-1 | TRBV4-1 | 11 | ASSQVTYNEQF
TRBJ1-1 | TRBV30 | 14 | ACIGGRVSADTEAF
TRBJ2-7 | TRBV4-1 | 12 | ASSQDQGTYEQY
TRBJ2-7 | TRBV10-3 | 10 | AISQGWYEQY
TRBJ2-7 | TRBV4-1 | 14 | ASSLLTSGGGYEQY
TRBJ1-5 | TRBV7-9 | 14 | ASSSTGEPPGQPQH
TRBJ1-6 | TRBV9 | 13 | ASSPRSGRGVPLH
TRBJ2-1 | TRBV27 | 16 | ASRPASLAAHSYNEQF
TRBJ2-6 | TRBV7-9 | 15 | ASSLYTGSSGANVLT
TRBJ2-7 | TRBV7-9 | 13 | ASSKTGLAPYEQY
TRBJ1-1 | TRBV5-1 | 12 | ASSFGQGNTEAF
TRBJ1-5 | TRBV19 | 13 | ASSALDSSNQPQH
TRBJ1-1 | TRBV11-2 | 12 | ASSLVSDTQEAF
TRBJ2-2 | TRBV30 | 11 | AWTRLGGGELF
TRBJ2-7 | TRBV7-9 | 11 | ASSPRQGLEQY
TRBJ2-7 | TRBV7-8 | 13 | ASSQVAGGSYEQY
TRBJ1-2 | TRBV27 | 11 | ASSPGQGYGYT
TRBJ1-5 | TRBV4-1 | 16 | ASSQDGGTGFDYQPQH
TRBJ2-7 | TRBV9 | 13 | ASSPFSGRGYEQY
TRBJ2-1 | TRBV6-1 | 13 | ASSEPGQTYNEQF